This TCR beta chain was found in a study of blood T cells in healthy people across ages. Findings and limits, study-wide: Strong correlation was found linking TCR beta diversity to naive T cell percentage.

This clonotype has a single count. Its antigen is as yet unknown. The CDR3 consists of 11 residues. V dropped 3 bases and J dropped 8 bases, with 7 bases sitting between them. Germline CDR1 and CDR2: GTSNPN and SVGIG (reference sequence). PCR was performed a second time for roughly 7 to 12 cycles using a sample-barcoded 5' primer and a J-beta primer mix. In TCRdb, the 5' RACE reads were re-called with MiXCR into one record per CDR3 protein. The table records approximately 800,000 distinct CDR3 sequences, roughly 50% of them present only once. Per sample, no less than 6 micrograms of total RNA were extracted.

Sequencing input: blood. The chain links TRBV30 to TRBJ1-4, with D unresolved. The receptor was isolated from a man between 40 and 49 years old in good health. CDR3 nucleotide sequence: TGTGCCTGGAGCGGATCGGAAAAACTGTTTTTT. Encoded protein: CAWSGSEKLFF.